This entry features one T cell receptor (beta chain) sequence. Its antigen is still unknown. Germline loops: CDR1 SGHDN, CDR2 FVKESK. The CDR3 is made up of 15 amino acids. Trimming removed 4 bases from V and 11 bases from J, with 23 bases in between. Through a sample-barcoded 5' primer and a J-beta primer mix, a second PCR was run for about 6 to 11 cycles. From the 5' RACE reads, TCRdb called clonotypes with MiXCR, one entry per CDR3 protein. The sample lists 650,000 to 1,000,000 distinct CDR3 sequences; around 36% were seen once. The data belong to a study of blood T cells in healthy people across ages. Study-level results: Unsorted PBMCs ruled out conclusive naive versus antigen-experienced comparison. Diversity of TCR beta correlated strongly with naive T cell percentage.

The TCR sequence derives from a man aged 18-30 years in good health. V is TRBV14 and J is TRBJ2-5, with D unclear. The sequencing input was blood. CDR3 loop: CASSLLLRGYNEQYF. Written as DNA, the CDR3 is TGTGCCAGCAGCCTCCTTCTCCGTGGGTACAATGAGCAGTACTTC.